One and the same sample provided the 18 T cell receptor beta chains below, sequenced in a study of vaccination and CD4 T cells after COVID-19. Treatment of the sample: roughly 10-day PBMC culture with coronavirus spike peptide pools or control peptides (ViraFEST assay). No antigens are known for them. Sequencing of cultured CD4+ T cell DNA used the Oncomine TCR Beta short-read assay. TCRdb passed the PCR reads through MiXCR, listing each CDR3 protein once. The profile shows fewer than 18,000 distinct CDR3 sequences, about 53% of them singletons. Sequences were obtained from CD4+ T cells from blood, cultured in vitro. These receptors all stem from a human donor who had recovered from COVID-19.

This clonotype has only a few counts. This chain links TRBV20-1 with TRBJ1-5; D unresolved. The CDR3 runs 15 residues. Germline values: CDR1 DFQATT, CDR2 SNEGSKA (reference sequence). Trimming took off 4 bases at V and 2 bases at J, with 15 bases between the two ends. Here the CDR3 reads CSAIIRADGNQPQHF. The CDR3 coding sequence is TGCAGTGCTATTATTAGGGCGGATGGCAATCAGCCCCAGCATTTT.

This clonotype was found a few times. The chain carries TRBV6-1 and TRBJ2-6, with D maybe TRBD1 (5 bases). This CDR3 comprises 15 residues. V lost 5 bases and J 0 bases, leaving 8 bases between the germline ends. CDR1 MNHNS and CDR2 SASEGT come from the germline V gene. CDR3 nucleotide sequence: TGTGCCAGCAGTCCTACAGGCTCTGGGGCCAACGTCCTGACTTTC. Protein product: CASSPTGSGANVLTF.

This clonotype was seen more than once but under ten times. The V call is TRBV4-1, the J call TRBJ2-7; the D gene is possibly TRBD2 (5 bases). This CDR3 comprises 17 residues. CDR1 and CDR2 from the germline V gene are MGHRA and YSYEKL. V was trimmed by 3 bases and J by 1 base, leaving 19 bases between them. The CDR3 protein is CASSQSGGRPRSYEQYF. CDR3 DNA sequence: TGCGCCAGCAGCCAGTCCGGAGGCAGACCAAGGTCCTACGAGCAGTACTTC.

This chain connects TRBV6-1 to TRBJ2-6; D remains unclear. V dropped 6 bases and J dropped 0 bases, with 15 bases sitting between them. Per germline, CDR1 MNHNS and CDR2 SASEGT. The CDR3 contains 17 residues. CDR3 in amino acids: CASRLNPWGSGANVLTF. In DNA form, the CDR3 reads TGTGCCAGCAGACTGAACCCTTGGGGCTCTGGGGCCAACGTCCTGACTTTC.

This sequence joins TRBV19 and TRBJ2-5; TRBD1 agrees at 9 bases. CDR3 length equals 18 residues. In germline, CDR1 is LNHDA, CDR2 SQIVND (reference sequence). Losses at the gene ends were 5 bases for V and 1 base for J; bases not matched to a gene: 14. CDR3 amino acids: CASSAGQGPPGPQETQYF. The CDR3 DNA follows: TGTGCCAGTAGTGCGGGACAGGGTCCCCCCGGACCCCAAGAGACCCAGTACTTC.

The chain recombines TRBV5-4 with TRBJ2-1; 7 bases are shared with TRBD1. Germline trimming cut 3 bases from V and 2 bases from J; bases unmatched to any gene: 5. This CDR3 has 15 amino acids. Germline CDR1 reads SGHNT; CDR2 reads YYREEE (reference sequence). The CDR3 is CASSYPGQTYNEQFF. The CDR3 DNA follows: TGTGCCAGCAGCTACCCGGGACAGACCTACAATGAGCAGTTCTTC.

The chain recombines TRBV7-2 with TRBJ1-2; D call uncertain. V gave up 1 base and J gave up 6 bases, with 9 bases separating them. CDR3 length: 13 amino acids. From germline, CDR1 is SGHTA and CDR2 FQGNSA. DNA of the CDR3: TGTGCCAGCAGCTTAGAGAGAGATGATGGCTACACCTTC. Translating it yields CASSLERDDGYTF.

This clonotype is termed medium-sized (0.01 to 0.1%). The rearrangement links TRBV10-2 to TRBJ1-3, with 8 bases lining up with TRBD1. The CDR3 spans 14 residues. V gave up 8 bases and J gave up 1 base; unmatched junction bases: 4. Germline CDR1 and CDR2: WSHSY and SAAADI. Here the CDR3 reads CASSQGASGNTIYF. In DNA, the CDR3 is TGCGCCAGCTCCCAGGGGGCGTCTGGAAACACCATATATTTT.

The chain uses TRBV20-1 and TRBJ1-4, with 7 bases matching TRBD1. Germline V gene lookup returns CDR1 DFQATT and CDR2 SNEGSKA (reference sequence). The CDR3 length is 13 residues. Germline trimming cut 6 bases from V and 4 bases from J; bases unmatched to any gene: 5. CDR3 in DNA: TGCAGTGCCAGCGACAGGGATAATGAAAAACTGTTTTTT. Translation: CSASDRDNEKLFF.

The chain recombines TRBV6-5 with TRBJ2-3, with D uncertain. Deletions cut 0 bases from V and 3 bases from J, with 7 bases between. Germline assignment: CDR1 MNHEY and CDR2 SVGAGI. The CDR3 is made up of 14 amino acids. DNA for the CDR3: TGTGCCAGCAGTTACTCGAGGAGAACAGATACGCAGTATTTT. It codes for CASSYSRRTDTQYF.

The V call is TRBV11-3, the J call TRBJ2-1; 9 bases are shared with TRBD1. This CDR3 contains 16 residues. Germline V gene sequence: CDR1 SGHNT, CDR2 YENEEA. J gave up 2 bases and V 4 bases, and 6 bases lay outside the gene matches. The CDR3 reads CASSSGTGIAYNEQFF. DNA of the CDR3: TGTGCCAGCAGCTCCGGGACAGGGATCGCCTACAATGAGCAGTTCTTC.

The chain uses TRBV7-7 and TRBJ2-1; the D call may be TRBD1 or TRBD2 (7 bases each). V dropped 5 bases and J dropped 0 bases, with 20 bases sitting between them. The CDR3 loop spans 18 amino acids. The germline CDR1 and CDR2 sequences are SSHAT and FNYEAQ (reference sequence). CDR3 loop: CASSQGGAGATSYNEQFF. DNA of the CDR3: TGTGCCAGCAGCCAGGGGGGGGCAGGGGCCACCTCCTACAATGAGCAGTTCTTC.

Only one count was recorded for this clonotype. The gene calls are TRBV25-1 and TRBJ1-2, with D perhaps TRBD1 (5 bases). The CDR3 loop spans 14 amino acids. Trimming removed 6 bases at V and 4 bases at J, with 15 bases between. Germline CDR1 reads MGHDK; CDR2 reads SYGVNS. The CDR3 DNA is TGTGCCAGCAGCACCGGGGGGGGGATCTATGGCTACACCTTC. It encodes CASSTGGGIYGYTF.

This chain connects TRBV6-5 to TRBJ2-5; 9 bases are shared with TRBD1. Per germline, CDR1 MNHEY and CDR2 SVGAGI. Germline trimming cut 4 bases from V and 3 bases from J; bases unmatched to any gene: 3. The CDR3 consists of 14 residues. CDR3 protein: CASSSWTGEETQYF. The CDR3 DNA reads TGTGCCAGCAGTTCATGGACAGGGGAAGAGACCCAGTACTTC.

The count of this clonotype is one. This chain connects TRBV28 to TRBJ1-2, with D possibly TRBD1 on 5 matching bases. The CDR3 runs to 13 residues. V was cut by 4 bases and J by 7 bases, with 13 bases left in between. Germline CDR1 MDHEN, CDR2 SYDVKM. The CDR3 sequence is CASSSRWGVGYTF. As DNA, the CDR3 is TGTGCCAGCAGTTCCCGATGGGGGGTTGGCTACACCTTC.

This chain uses TRBV12-3 or TRBV12-4 with TRBJ2-5, with a possible D match to TRBD2 (6 bases). V dropped 3 bases and J dropped 1 base, with 9 bases sitting between them. The CDR3 is 14 amino acids. The CDR3: CASSFPAGQETQYF. CDR3 DNA: TGTGCCAGCAGTTTTCCAGCGGGCCAAGAGACCCAGTACTTC.

J is TRBJ1-2 and V is TRBV7-6, with a weak D call TRBD1 (5 bases). The CDR3 is made up of 14 amino acids. Looked up from germline, CDR1 is SGHVS and CDR2 is FNYEAQ. V was clipped by 4 bases and J by 0 bases, with 9 bases between them. DNA for the CDR3: TGTGCCAGCAGCTACCGGGACTCTAACTATGGCTACACCTTC. Translation: CASSYRDSNYGYTF.

The rearrangement uses TRBV24-1 and TRBJ1-1; 10 bases line up with TRBD1. Germline V gene sequence: CDR1 KGHDR, CDR2 SFDVKD. This CDR3 comprises 15 residues. With V trimmed by 2 bases and J by 4 bases, 3 bases remained unmatched. The CDR3 loop reads CATSDSRTGGTEAFF. CDR3 nucleotide sequence: TGTGCCACCAGTGATTCCCGGACAGGGGGCACTGAAGCTTTCTTT.